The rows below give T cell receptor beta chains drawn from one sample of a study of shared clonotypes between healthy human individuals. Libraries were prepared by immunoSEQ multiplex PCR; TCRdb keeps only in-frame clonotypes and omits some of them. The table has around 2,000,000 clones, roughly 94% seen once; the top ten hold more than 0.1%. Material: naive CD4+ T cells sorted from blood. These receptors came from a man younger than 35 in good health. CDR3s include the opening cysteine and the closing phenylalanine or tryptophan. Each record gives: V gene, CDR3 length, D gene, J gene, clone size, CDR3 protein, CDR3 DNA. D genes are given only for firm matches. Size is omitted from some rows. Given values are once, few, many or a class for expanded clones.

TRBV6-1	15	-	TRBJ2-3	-	CASIRSVGSTDTQYF	TGTGCCAGCATAAGGTCTGTGGGTAGCACAGATACGCAGTATTTT
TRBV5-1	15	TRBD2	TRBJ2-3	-	CASSLSSSGRDTQYF	TGCGCCAGCAGCTTGAGTTCTAGCGGCCGAGATACGCAGTATTTT
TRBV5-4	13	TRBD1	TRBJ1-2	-	CATFDRANYGYTF	TGTGCCACCTTCGACAGGGCTAACTATGGCTACACCTTC
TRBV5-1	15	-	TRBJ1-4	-	CASSFRPSTDEKLFF	TGCGCCAGCAGCTTCCGACCCTCGACAGATGAAAAACTGTTTTTT
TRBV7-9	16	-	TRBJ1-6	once	CASSLGVTGVNSPLHF	TGTGCCAGCAGCTTAGGGGTAACCGGCGTAAACTCACCCCTCCACTTT
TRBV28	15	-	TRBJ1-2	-	CASTPPDRRVYGYTF	TGTGCCAGCACCCCCCCAGACAGAAGAGTCTATGGCTACACCTTC
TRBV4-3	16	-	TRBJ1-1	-	CASSQVRALTNTEAFF	TGCGCCAGCAGCCAAGTGAGGGCGTTAACGAACACTGAAGCTTTCTTT
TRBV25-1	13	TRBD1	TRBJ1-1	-	CASSVDRVAEAFF	TGTGCCAGCAGTGTTGACAGGGTGGCTGAAGCTTTCTTT
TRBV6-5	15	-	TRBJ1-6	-	CASSYLDRGNSPLHF	TGTGCCAGCAGTTACCTTGACAGAGGTAATTCACCCCTCCACTTT
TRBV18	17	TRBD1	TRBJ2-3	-	CASSPSPGQGATDTQYF	TGTGCCAGCTCACCATCACCGGGACAGGGGGCCACAGATACGCAGTATTTT
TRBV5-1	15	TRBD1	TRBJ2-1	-	CASSLSTGGVDEQFF	TGCGCCAGCAGCTTATCGACAGGGGGCGTCGATGAGCAGTTCTTC
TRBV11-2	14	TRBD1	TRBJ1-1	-	CASSSKQGSTEAFF	TGTGCCAGCAGCTCGAAACAGGGGTCCACTGAAGCTTTCTTT
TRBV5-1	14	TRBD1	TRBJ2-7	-	CASSMGQGASEQYF	TGCGCCAGCAGCATGGGACAGGGGGCAAGCGAGCAGTACTTC
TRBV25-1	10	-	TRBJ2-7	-	CASKGRGQYF	TGTGCCAGCAAGGGACGAGGTCAGTACTTC
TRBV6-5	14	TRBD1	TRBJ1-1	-	CASSFHRGGTEAFF	TGTGCCAGCAGTTTTCACAGGGGGGGGACTGAAGCTTTCTTT
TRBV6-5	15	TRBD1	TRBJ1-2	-	CASSKDRVVGYGYTF	TGTGCCAGCAGTAAGGACAGGGTGGTTGGCTATGGCTACACCTTC
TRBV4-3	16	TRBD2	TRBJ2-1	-	CASSQVLAGGHSEQFF	TGCGCCAGCAGCCAAGTGCTAGCGGGAGGGCACAGTGAGCAGTTCTTC
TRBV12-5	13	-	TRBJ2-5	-	CASGFLGRETQYF	TGTGCTAGTGGTTTTCTAGGTCGGGAGACCCAGTACTTC
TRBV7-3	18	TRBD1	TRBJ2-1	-	CASSRYLSIQGENNEQFF	TGTGCCAGCAGCCGATATCTATCGATACAGGGGGAGAACAATGAGCAGTTCTTC
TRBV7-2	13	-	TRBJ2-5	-	CASSLGEEETQYF	TGTGCCAGCAGCTTAGGGGAAGAAGAGACCCAGTACTTC
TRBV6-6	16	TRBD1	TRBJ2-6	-	CASSYRQGYGANVLTF	TGTGCCAGCAGTTACCGACAGGGGTATGGGGCCAACGTCCTGACTTTC
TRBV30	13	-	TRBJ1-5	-	CAWSRTVNQPQHF	TGTGCCTGGAGTCGGACAGTCAATCAACCCCAGCATTTT
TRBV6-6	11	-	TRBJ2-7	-	CASSIGYEQYF	TGTGCCAGCTCTATAGGCTACGAGCAGTACTTC
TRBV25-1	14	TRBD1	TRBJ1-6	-	CASSGAGGAFTLHF	TGTGCCAGCAGTGGGGCAGGGGGTGCCTTTACCCTCCACTTT
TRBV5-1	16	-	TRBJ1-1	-	CASSSPAGQGNTEAFF	TGCGCCAGCAGCTCCCCCGCCGGGCAGGGAAACACTGAAGCTTTCTTT
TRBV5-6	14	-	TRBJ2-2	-	CASSLSSHTGELFF	TGTGCCAGCAGCTTGTCCTCACACACCGGGGAGCTGTTTTTT
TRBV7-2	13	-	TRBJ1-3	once	CASSFRERNTIYF	TGTGCCAGCAGCTTCAGGGAGAGGAACACCATATATTTT
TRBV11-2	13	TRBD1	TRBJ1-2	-	CASSPGTGGGYTF	TGTGCCAGCAGCCCAGGGACAGGGGGTGGCTACACCTTC
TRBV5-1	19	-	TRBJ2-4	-	CASSLVELGGVYGKNIQYF	TGCGCCAGCAGCTTGGTGGAGCTCGGCGGGGTTTACGGCAAAAACATTCAGTACTTC
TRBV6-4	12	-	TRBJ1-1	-	CASSYWENEAFF	TGTGCCAGCAGCTATTGGGAGAACGAAGCTTTCTTT
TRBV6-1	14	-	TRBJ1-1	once	CASSYLDKNTEAFF	TGTGCCAGCAGTTATTTAGACAAGAACACTGAAGCTTTCTTT
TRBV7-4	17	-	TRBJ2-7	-	CASSPFTYGQPSVEQYF	TGTGCCAGCAGCCCCTTCACATACGGACAGCCGTCCGTGGAGCAGTACTTC
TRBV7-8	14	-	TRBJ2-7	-	CASSLVTGDGEQYF	TGTGCCAGCAGCTTAGTAACGGGGGATGGAGAGCAGTACTTC
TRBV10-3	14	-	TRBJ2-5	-	CAISEGRQRETQYF	TGTGCCATCAGTGAGGGGCGGCAGAGAGAGACCCAGTACTTC
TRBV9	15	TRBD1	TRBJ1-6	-	CASSALGTENSPLHF	TGTGCCAGCAGCGCTCTCGGGACAGAAAATTCACCCCTCCACTTT
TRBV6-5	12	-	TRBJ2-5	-	CATGPHGETQYF	TGTGCCACCGGACCACATGGGGAGACCCAGTACTTC
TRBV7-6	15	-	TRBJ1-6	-	CASSPGTQYNSPLHF	TGTGCCAGCAGCCCCGGGACTCAGTATAATTCACCCCTCCACTTT
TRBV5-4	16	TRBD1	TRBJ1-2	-	CASSRDRVTANYGYTF	TGTGCCAGCAGCCGGGACAGGGTCACAGCTAACTATGGCTACACCTTC
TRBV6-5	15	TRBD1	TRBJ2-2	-	CASRGGQGFNGELFF	TGTGCCAGCAGGGGGGGACAGGGTTTTAACGGGGAGCTGTTTTTT
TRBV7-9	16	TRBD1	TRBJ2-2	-	CASSPRDRSNTGELFF	TGTGCCAGCAGCCCAAGGGACAGGTCTAACACCGGGGAGCTGTTTTTT